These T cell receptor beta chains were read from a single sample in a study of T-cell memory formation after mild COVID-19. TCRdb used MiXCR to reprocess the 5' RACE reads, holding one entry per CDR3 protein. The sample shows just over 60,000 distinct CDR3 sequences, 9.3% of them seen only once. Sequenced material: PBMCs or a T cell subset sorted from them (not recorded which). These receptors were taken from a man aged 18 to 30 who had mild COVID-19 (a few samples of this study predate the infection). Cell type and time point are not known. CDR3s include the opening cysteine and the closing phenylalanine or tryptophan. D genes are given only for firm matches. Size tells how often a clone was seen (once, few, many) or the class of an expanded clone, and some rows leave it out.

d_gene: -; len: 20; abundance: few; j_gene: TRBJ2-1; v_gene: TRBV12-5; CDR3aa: CASGLTQPGLPTSVRNEQFF; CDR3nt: TGTGCTAGTGGTTTGACCCAACCGGGACTTCCCACCTCTGTGAGGAATGAGCAGTTCTTC
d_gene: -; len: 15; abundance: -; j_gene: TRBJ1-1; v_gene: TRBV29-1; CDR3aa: CSVEGGVRANTEAFF; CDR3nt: TGCAGCGTTGAGGGTGGGGTCAGGGCGAACACTGAAGCTTTCTTT
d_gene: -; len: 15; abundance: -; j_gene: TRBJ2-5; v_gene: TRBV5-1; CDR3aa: CASSLVPGTGETQYF; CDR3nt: TGCGCCAGCAGCTTGGTGCCGGGTACGGGCGAGACCCAGTACTTC
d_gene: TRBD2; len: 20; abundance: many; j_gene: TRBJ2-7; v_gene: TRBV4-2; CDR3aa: CASSQGVASGGADGSYEQYF; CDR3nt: TGTGCCAGCAGCCAAGGGGTCGCTAGCGGGGGGGCTGACGGCTCCTACGAGCAGTACTTC
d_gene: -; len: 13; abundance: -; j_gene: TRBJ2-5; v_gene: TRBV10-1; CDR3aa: CASSRTNQETQYF; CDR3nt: TGCGCCAGCAGTCGGACGAACCAAGAGACCCAGTACTTC
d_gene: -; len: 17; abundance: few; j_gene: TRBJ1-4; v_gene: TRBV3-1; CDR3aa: CASSQNQGPKGNEKLFF; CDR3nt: TGTGCCAGCAGCCAAAATCAGGGGCCCAAGGGGAATGAAAAACTGTTTTTT
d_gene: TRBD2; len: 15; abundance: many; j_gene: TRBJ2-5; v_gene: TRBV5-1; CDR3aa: CASSRTSGNQETQYF; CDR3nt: TGCGCCAGCAGCAGGACTAGCGGGAACCAAGAGACCCAGTACTTC
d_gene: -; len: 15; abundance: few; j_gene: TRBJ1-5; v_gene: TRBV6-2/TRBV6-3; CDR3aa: CASSAMASADQPQHF; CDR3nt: TGTGCCAGCAGTGCGATGGCCAGCGCCGATCAGCCCCAGCATTTT
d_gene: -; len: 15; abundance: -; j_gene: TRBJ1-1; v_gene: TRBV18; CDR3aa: CASSRQGTGTLEAFF; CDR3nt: TGTGCCAGCTCCCGGCAGGGAACCGGTACCCTGGAAGCTTTCTTT
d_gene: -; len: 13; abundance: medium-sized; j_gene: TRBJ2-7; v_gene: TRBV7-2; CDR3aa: CASSFRRGYEQYF; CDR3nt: TGTGCCAGCAGCTTTCGTAGGGGCTACGAGCAGTACTTC
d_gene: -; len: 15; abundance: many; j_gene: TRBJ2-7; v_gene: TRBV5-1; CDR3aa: CASSPGTYSSYEQYF; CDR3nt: TGCGCCAGCAGTCCTGGGACCTATAGCTCCTACGAGCAGTACTTC
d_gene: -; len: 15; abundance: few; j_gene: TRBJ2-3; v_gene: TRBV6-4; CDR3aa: CASSALARLADTQYF; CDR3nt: TGTGCCAGCAGTGCTCTAGCAAGGTTAGCAGATACGCAGTATTTT
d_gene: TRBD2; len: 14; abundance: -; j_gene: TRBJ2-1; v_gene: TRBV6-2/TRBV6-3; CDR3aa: CASRMDSGGNEQFF; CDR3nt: TGTGCCAGCAGGATGGACTCGGGGGGGAATGAGCAGTTCTTC
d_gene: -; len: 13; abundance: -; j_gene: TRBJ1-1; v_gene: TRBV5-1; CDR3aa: CASSFAGYTEAFF; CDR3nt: TGCGCCAGCAGCTTCGCGGGTTACACTGAAGCTTTCTTT
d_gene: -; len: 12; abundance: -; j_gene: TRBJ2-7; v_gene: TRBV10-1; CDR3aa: CASSEGFSEQYF; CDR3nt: TGCGCCAGCAGTGAGGGTTTCAGCGAGCAGTACTTC